This T cell receptor (beta chain) came from a study of cytomegalovirus exposure and HLA in healthy donors. Study results and limitations: A further, later analysis showed that HLA-associated TCR beta chains (compared with equally common others) were more clonally expanded. Earlier findings revealed that most TCR beta V segments proved productive either about 87% or about 30% of the time.

Comments on this clone: Its antigen is undetermined.

Primers included in the PCR were 60 Vbeta and 13 Jbeta primers. TCRdb's copy holds only in-frame clones and misses some; the assay was immunoSEQ multiplex PCR. The data show some 160,000 clones, around 84% seen once. The length of the CDR3 is 18 residues. Germline CDR1 LNHDA, CDR2 SQIVND (reference sequence). Trimming took 4 bases from V and 0 from J; bases not matched to a gene: 12. The sample was PBMCs. The origin of this receptor is a man younger than 35 in good health and CMV-seronegative. The V gene is TRBV19, the J gene TRBJ1-1; 9 nucleotides line up with TRBD1. CDR3 amino acids: CASSRGTGRVQLNTEAFF. CDR3 nucleotides: TGTGCCAGTAGTAGGGGGACAGGGAGAGTTCAGTTGAACACTGAAGCTTTCTTT.